The T cell receptor beta chain under discussion was sequenced for a study of high-grade serous ovarian cancer treatment subgroups. Study-level information: Samples averaged 14,192 reads and several thousand unique TCR beta rearrangements.

Tumor samples were taken before definitive surgery or chemotherapy. The data were produced by immunoSEQ multiplex PCR, yet TCRdb's version contains in-frame clones alone and is incomplete. The sample has 8,500 to 10,000 clones; more than 85% are singletons. General study findings and limits: Repertoire analysis covered CDR3 alone, not CDR1 or CDR2. Clonal relatedness tracked neoantigen level, and by trend copy number and mutation load. Same-patient tumor repertoires overlapped at about 0.11 to 0.8; different patients barely overlapped.

V was pared by 0 bases and J by 1 base, with 12 bases between. Germline loops: CDR1 MNHNY, CDR2 SVGAGI (reference sequence). This CDR3 has 16 amino acids. In the case of this clone: No antigen is known for it.

This receptor was obtained from a human donor with high-grade serous ovarian cancer. The sample consisted of tumor tissue. The chain employs TRBV6-6 and TRBJ2-5, with D uncertain. CDR3 sequence: CASSYSLSAGQETQYF. DNA for the CDR3: TGTGCCAGCAGTTACTCGCTCTCGGCAGGCCAAGAGACCCAGTACTTC.